Listed below are T cell receptor beta chains from one sample, sequenced in a study of T cells in tumors after PD-1 blockade. The protocol was immunoSEQ multiplex PCR, while the TCRdb copy is restricted to in-frame clones and leaves out a portion. The table lists approximately 30,000 clones, roughly 73% of them singletons. This sample comprised PBMCs, obtained after anti-PD-1 treatment. The receptor source for this set is a human donor with basal cell carcinoma. Both conserved end residues are part of each CDR3. D genes are given only for firm matches. Only some rows state a clone size, as once, few, many or a class for expanded clones.

19	TRBV7-3	NA	TRBJ2-3	TRBD2	CASSSLAGGIRGGTDTQYF	TGTGCCAGCAGCTCACTAGCGGGGGGCATCCGTGGTGGGACAGATACGCAGTATTTT
16	TRBV5-1	few	TRBJ1-6	TRBD1	CASSSGTGRYNSPLHF	TGCGCCAGCAGCTCGGGGACAGGCCGTTATAATTCACCCCTCCACTTT
12	TRBV28	NA	TRBJ1-2	NA	CASSLSGAGYTF	TGTGCCAGCAGTTTAAGCGGGGCGGGCTACACCTTC
13	TRBV25-1	NA	TRBJ2-2	NA	CASSRTNTGELFF	TGTGCCAGCAGTCGGACTAACACCGGGGAGCTGTTTTTT
14	TRBV6-5	NA	TRBJ1-6	NA	CASSWGDINSPLHF	TGTGCCAGCAGTTGGGGGGACATAAATTCACCCCTCCACTTT
16	TRBV4-3	NA	TRBJ2-3	NA	CASSQDPGLSTDTQYF	TGCGCCAGCAGCCAAGACCCCGGACTCAGCACAGATACGCAGTATTTT
15	TRBV7-2	NA	TRBJ2-5	NA	CASSSYRGVQETQYF	TGTGCCAGCAGCTCCTACCGGGGCGTACAAGAGACCCAGTACTTC
14	TRBV5-8	NA	TRBJ2-7	NA	CASSKSGQPYEQYF	TGTGCCAGCAGCAAATCGGGACAACCCTACGAGCAGTACTTC
14	TRBV28	NA	TRBJ1-3	TRBD1	CASSRTGAGNTIYF	TGTGCCAGCAGCCGGACAGGGGCTGGAAACACCATATATTTT
14	TRBV7-2	few	TRBJ2-1	NA	CASSPPPLDNEQFF	TGTGCCAGCAGCCCTCCCCCACTAGACAATGAGCAGTTCTTC
17	TRBV4-1	NA	TRBJ1-1	NA	CASSQANLASAGTEAFF	TGCGCCAGCAGCCAAGCCAATCTAGCCTCAGCCGGCACTGAAGCTTTCTTT
17	TRBV9	NA	TRBJ2-1	TRBD1	CASSVRQGAGSYNEQFF	TGTGCCAGCAGCGTAAGACAGGGGGCGGGCTCCTACAATGAGCAGTTCTTC
13	TRBV12-3/TRBV12-4	few	TRBJ2-7	NA	CASSLKLAYEQYF	TGTGCCAGCAGTTTAAAACTTGCCTACGAGCAGTACTTC
14	TRBV28	NA	TRBJ2-3	NA	CASRGRAFTDTQYF	TGTGCCAGCAGGGGCAGGGCCTTTACAGATACGCAGTATTTT
15	TRBV10-3	NA	TRBJ2-3	TRBD1	CAAEAGTGGTDTQYF	TGTGCCGCAGAAGCCGGGACAGGGGGCACAGATACGCAGTATTTT
13	TRBV2	NA	TRBJ2-2	TRBD1	CARGQGNTGELFF	TGTGCCAGAGGACAGGGAAACACCGGGGAGCTGTTTTTT
16	TRBV4-3	once	TRBJ2-3	NA	CASSQGEGSPTDTQYF	TGCGCCAGCAGCCAAGGGGAAGGGTCCCCCACAGATACGCAGTATTTT
16	TRBV5-5	NA	TRBJ1-6	TRBD1	CASSLFVGTGNSPLHF	TGTGCCAGCAGCTTGTTTGTTGGGACAGGGAATTCACCCCTCCACTTT
16	TRBV19	NA	TRBJ2-3	NA	CASSTRDGTSTDTQYF	TGTGCCAGTAGTACCCGGGACGGGACTAGCACAGATACGCAGTATTTT
16	TRBV30	NA	TRBJ2-3	TRBD2	CAWSVPSRGGTDTQYF	TGTGCCTGGAGTGTACCCTCGCGGGGGGGCACAGATACGCAGTATTTT
16	TRBV30	NA	TRBJ1-6	NA	CAWSIQGRTYNSPLHF	TGTGCCTGGAGTATTCAGGGTCGGACCTATAATTCACCCCTCCACTTT
15	TRBV14	NA	TRBJ1-1	NA	CASSTQTAMNTEAFF	TGTGCCAGCAGCACCCAGACGGCAATGAACACTGAAGCTTTCTTT
12	TRBV3-1/TRBV3-2	NA	TRBJ1-1	NA	CASSHMQGRAFF	TGTGCCAGCAGCCATATGCAGGGAAGGGCTTTCTTT
14	TRBV3-1/TRBV3-2	NA	TRBJ2-6	NA	CASSQRTGANVLTF	TGTGCCAGCAGCCAAAGGACCGGGGCCAACGTCCTGACTTTC
12	TRBV20-1	NA	TRBJ2-1	NA	CSASADSGEQFF	TGCAGTGCTAGTGCCGACTCGGGTGAGCAGTTCTTC
17	TRBV12-2	few	TRBJ2-3	NA	CASRPGAQGGSTDTQYF	TGTGCAAGTCGACCCGGGGCCCAGGGGGGGAGCACAGATACGCAGTATTTT
13	TRBV20-1	NA	TRBJ1-2	NA	CSASQTPSYGYTF	TGCAGTGCTAGTCAGACTCCTTCCTATGGCTACACCTTC
15	TRBV7-2	NA	TRBJ2-6	NA	CASSVTGTGANVLTF	TGTGCCAGCAGCGTTACAGGGACCGGGGCCAACGTCCTGACTTTC
11	TRBV2	NA	TRBJ2-2	NA	CASRRTGELFF	TGTGCCAGCAGACGCACCGGGGAGCTGTTTTTT
14	TRBV7-8	NA	TRBJ1-2	NA	CASSLVGGSGGYTF	TGTGCCAGCAGCTTAGTCGGTGGGTCGGGTGGCTACACCTTC
14	TRBV2	NA	TRBJ1-1	TRBD1	CASSTRQGNTEAFF	TGTGCCAGCAGTACAAGACAGGGGAACACTGAAGCTTTCTTT
14	TRBV5-6	NA	TRBJ1-4	TRBD1	CASSWATGGGKLFF	TGTGCCAGCAGCTGGGCGACAGGGGGCGGAAAACTGTTTTTT
14	TRBV15	NA	TRBJ2-3	NA	CATSREMGEDTQYF	TGTGCCACCAGCAGAGAGATGGGGGAAGATACGCAGTATTTT
14	TRBV3-1/TRBV3-2	NA	TRBJ2-7	NA	CASSQDGNSYEQYF	TGTGCCAGCAGCCAAGACGGCAACTCCTACGAGCAGTACTTC
13	TRBV4-1	NA	TRBJ2-7	NA	CASSQVGDYGQYF	TGCGCCAGCAGCCAAGTCGGTGATTACGGGCAGTACTTC
15	TRBV5-1	many	TRBJ1-4	NA	CASSSSDGAGEKLFF	TGCGCCAGCAGCTCGTCAGACGGGGCCGGGGAAAAACTGTTTTTT
16	TRBV6-2/TRBV6-3	NA	TRBJ2-3	NA	CASSYQAQIMADTQYF	TGTGCCAGCAGTTACCAAGCACAGATCATGGCAGATACGCAGTATTTT